This T cell receptor beta chain was found in a study of read filtering for tumor transcriptome and immune sequencing. Study as a whole: Revised staging placed eight or nine patients in R-ISS I, 15 to 20 in II, roughly 7 in III. Transcriptome libraries were built from DNase-treated RNA. Overall study results and limits: Even smaller IR-seq throughput identified most shared clonotypes. Dropping single-read clonotypes raised IR-seq and RNA-seq shared-clonotype correlation.

This library used approximately 390 ng RNA and molecular barcoded adaptors spanning alpha/delta and beta/gamma chains. TCRdb re-called the reads with MiXCR, one entry per CDR3 protein. The repertoire consists of some 48,000 distinct CDR3 sequences, with about 19% occurring once and the leading ten covering over 15%. This clonotype appeared many times. Its specificity is not known. The V and J ends lost 7 bases and 1 base respectively, with 12 bases between them. The length of the CDR3 is 14 residues. CDR1 and CDR2 (germline): LNHDA, SQIVND (reference sequence). The receptor was isolated from a donor aged 40 or older with multiple myeloma. The chain employs TRBV19 and TRBJ2-3; the D is unclear. Sequencing was performed on a population of CD138-negative cells sorted from bone marrow. The CDR3 DNA follows: TGTGCCAGTAAGGAAGGGAAAGGCACAGATACGCAGTATTTT. As protein: CASKEGKGTDTQYF.